This TCR beta chain was profiled in a study of T cell responses to AZD1222 COVID-19 vaccine. Study-wide findings and caveats: Donors skewed white British and female; clonal diversity was possibly underestimated. Nearly half of the spike-specific TCRs reportedly recognize variant regions that carry no mutations.

The count of this clone is one. What it binds is not known. The repertoire was sequenced with immunoSEQ multiplex PCR; TCRdb's copy has only in-frame clones and lacks some. The sample records 110,000 to 150,000 clones, more than 85% being singletons. Trimming pared 2 bases from V and 0 bases from J, leaving 10 bases between. Per the germline V gene, CDR1 is KGHSH and CDR2 is LQKENI. The CDR3 contains 15 residues. The chain combines TRBV18 with TRBJ1-1; TRBD1 is a possible D gene (5 bases). The origin of this receptor is an adult in good health. Material: peripheral blood, obtained on day 0 of AZD1222 vaccination. CDR3 nucleotides: TGTGCCAGCTCACCAGCGAGGGGTTTGAACACTGAAGCTTTCTTT. Encoded protein: CASSPARGLNTEAFF.